Each of the 8 T cell receptor beta chains below was sequenced from the same sample in a study of blood T cell repertoires in COVID-19 (dated by TCRdb to the early 2020s). To prepare the library, the immunoSEQ multiplex PCR assay was applied. TCRdb holds this immuneACCESS table with in-frame rearrangements only. Some clones are missing; in checked studies, unresolved V genes explain under half, and the rest has no known cause. The sample includes about 180,000 clones, with 80% to 90% observed a single time. Clones ranked in the top ten supply more than 2.5% of the sample. The sequenced sample consisted of peripheral blood. Receptors were obtained from a man aged 60-69 years with acute or convalescent COVID-19.

The CDR3 loop reads CASSLVLAVRSGANVLTF. CDR3 in DNA: TGTGCCAGCAGCTTAGTACTAGCGGTCCGCTCTGGGGCCAACGTCCTGACTTTC. The gene calls are TRBV7-2 and TRBJ2-6; 8 bases fit TRBD2. Germline CDR1 is SGHTA and CDR2 is FQGNSA. The CDR3 runs to 18 residues. The ends lost 1 base at V and 0 bases at J; junction bases unmatched: 5.

The chain joins TRBV19 to TRBJ1-6, with D perhaps TRBD1 (5 bases). Germline V gives CDR1 LNHDA, CDR2 SQIVND (reference sequence). This CDR3 comprises 15 residues. The ends were cut back, 7 bases at V and 3 bases at J, with 13 bases in the middle. As DNA, the CDR3 is TGTGCCAGTAAGGTTGGGCAGGGCTATAATTCACCCCTCCACTTT. Amino acid sequence: CASKVGQGYNSPLHF.

CDR3 in amino acids: CASSLAGVNGELFF. DNA of the CDR3: TGTGCCAGCAGCTTAGCGGGAGTCAACGGGGAGCTGTTTTTT. The J gene is TRBJ2-2, the V gene TRBV11-3; D is possibly TRBD2 (6 bases). Germline V CDR1 and CDR2: SGHNT, YENEEA. This CDR3 region has 14 residues. V was trimmed by 1 base and J by 7 bases, leaving 10 bases between them. The full variable domain, in which reference TRBV11-3 and TRBJ2-2 provide the parts outside the CDR3, is EAGVVQSPRYKIIEKKQPVAFWCNPISGHNTLYWYLQNLGQGPELLIRYENEEAVDDSQLPKDRFSAERLKGVDSTLKIQPAELGDSAVYLCASSLAGVNGELFFGEGSRLTVL.

The V gene is TRBV6-5, the J gene TRBJ2-7; 10 bases line up with TRBD1. This CDR3 has 14 residues. CDR1 MNHEY and CDR2 SVGAGI come from the germline V gene. V was pared by 5 bases and J by 1 base, with 2 bases of the junction left unmatched. CDR3 DNA: TGTGCCAGCAGTCGGGACAGGGGATCCTACGAGCAGTACTTC. This codes for CASSRDRGSYEQYF.

This chain links TRBV9 with TRBJ2-4, with 12 bases lining up with TRBD2. Germline CDR1 is SGDLS and CDR2 is YYNGEE. V trimming: 3 bases; J trimming: 6 bases; junction bases outside the gene matches: 7. CDR3 size: 16 residues. The CDR3 reads CASSAPSGRALNIQYF. CDR3 nucleotide sequence: TGTGCCAGCAGCGCCCCTAGCGGGAGGGCCCTAAACATTCAGTACTTC.

Regarding this clone: An end of the junction does not agree with germline; a read error may underlie this. The CDR3 reads CATSSERGWVKF. The DNA for the CDR3 is TGTGCCACCAGCAGTGAGCGCGGATGGGTGAAATTT. This chain uses TRBV15 with TRBJ1-1, with D hard to call. This CDR3 contains 12 residues. Germline CDR1 LNHNV, CDR2 YYDKDF (reference sequence).

This clone was found a few times. The chain uses TRBV7-6 and TRBJ2-6; D is uncertain. In germline, CDR1 is SGHVS, CDR2 FNYEAQ. This CDR3 has 15 residues. V was clipped by 4 bases and J by 4 bases, with 11 bases between them. In nucleotides, the CDR3 is TGTGCCAGCAGCTCACTCAAGTCCGGGGCCAACGTCCTGACTTTC. Its protein product is CASSSLKSGANVLTF.

The chain has TRBV6-5 and TRBJ1-5; TRBD1 matches 9 bases. Trimming at V came to 6 bases and at J to 5 bases, leaving 8 bases not matched to a gene. The CDR3 has 15 amino acids. Germline V gives CDR1 MNHEY, CDR2 SVGAGI. CDR3 region: CASSVGTGSHQPQHF. DNA of the CDR3: TGTGCCAGCAGCGTAGGGACAGGGAGCCATCAGCCCCAGCATTTT.